The 28 T cell receptor beta chains in this list originate from one sample, sequenced in a study of CD8+ T cells in alopecia areata. Sequencing templates came from extracted RNA that was reverse transcribed into cDNA. TCRdb's copy holds only in-frame clones and misses some; the assay was immunoSEQ multiplex PCR. The data show roughly 150,000 clones, roughly 60% seen once. The sequencing sample was made of CD4+ T cells sorted from blood. Every receptor here comes from a human donor in good health.

In this sample, this clone turned up a few times. V gene TRBV10-3 combines with J gene TRBJ2-6, with D uncertain. Germline lookup yields CDR1 ENHRY and CDR2 SYGVKD. V was pared by 3 bases and J by 0 bases, with 9 bases between. This CDR3 region has 16 residues. CDR3 bases: TGTGCCATCAGTGAAACCCCGGGCTCTGGGGCCAACGTCCTGACTTTC. Protein: CAISETPGSGANVLTF.

This clone came up a few times. The chain combines TRBV18 with TRBJ2-7; 9 bases match TRBD1. The CDR3 sequence is 14 residues long. The V gene's germline CDR1 is KGHSH and CDR2 LQKENI. The V gene end was trimmed by 5 bases and the J gene end by 2 bases; junction bases not matched to a gene: 4. The CDR3 region is CASSGRTGAYEQYF. The DNA of the CDR3 is TGTGCCAGCTCAGGAAGGACAGGGGCCTACGAGCAGTACTTC.

This clone was detected only a few times. The V and J genes are TRBV28 and TRBJ1-4; D call uncertain. The V end was cut by 7 bases, the J end by 8 bases, with 11 bases between. This CDR3 comprises 12 residues. CDR1 is MDHEN and CDR2 is SYDVKM in the germline V gene. Here the CDR3 reads CASKTTREKLFF. CDR3 bases: TGTGCCAGCAAAACAACGAGGGAAAAACTGTTTTTT.

The rearrangement uses TRBV28 and TRBJ1-5, with D unresolved. Looked up from germline, CDR1 is MDHEN and CDR2 is SYDVKM. CDR3 length: 19 amino acids. V dropped 2 bases and J dropped 7 bases, with 27 bases sitting between them. CDR3 amino acids: CASSLAGIPPWVRTQPQHF. CDR3 nucleotides: TGTGCCAGCAGTTTAGCGGGGATCCCCCCCTGGGTGAGAACGCAGCCCCAGCATTTT.

The chain joins TRBV11-2 to TRBJ2-5, with 8 bases identical to TRBD2. The CDR3 loop spans 16 amino acids. The V segment lost 7 bases and the J segment 4 bases; nucleotides outside the gene matches: 14. The germline V gene encodes CDR1 SGHAT and CDR2 FQNNGV. CDR3 sequence reads: CASTKTGGLAGETQYF. The CDR3 region has the DNA TGTGCCAGCACTAAAACTGGGGGGCTAGCGGGAGAGACCCAGTACTTC.

The chain employs TRBV11-2 and TRBJ2-2; the D is unclear. V shed 5 bases and J shed 2 bases, with 0 bases lying between them. Germline lookup yields CDR1 SGHAT and CDR2 FQNNGV. The CDR3 runs to 11 residues. CDR3 residues: CASSNTGELFF. CDR3 in DNA: TGTGCCAGCAGCAACACCGGGGAGCTGTTTTTT.

This clone was seen only a few times. The rearrangement links TRBV29-1 to TRBJ2-7, with 7 bases aligning to TRBD2. Unmatched junction bases numbered 18, after V lost 1 base and J lost 0 bases. CDR3 length: 19 amino acids. Germline CDR1 reads SQVTM; CDR2 reads ANQGSEA. The CDR3 sequence is CSVEGDPRKAGPHSYEQYF. For the CDR3, the DNA is TGCAGCGTTGAAGGGGACCCTCGGAAAGCGGGACCCCACTCCTACGAGCAGTACTTC.

Only a few counts were recorded for this clone. This rearrangement joins TRBV27 to TRBJ2-7, with D tentatively TRBD1 (7 bases). The germline V gene has CDR1 MNHEY and CDR2 SMNVEV (reference sequence). Trimming shortened V by 5 bases and J by 6 bases, and 11 bases separated the two germline ends. The CDR3 has 12 residues. The CDR3: CASSTRGVEQYF. The CDR3 DNA reads as TGTGCCAGCAGTACCAGGGGGGTCGAGCAGTACTTC.

V gene TRBV5-1 combines with J gene TRBJ2-5; 9 nucleotides line up with TRBD2. CDR1 is SGHRS and CDR2 is YFSETQ in the germline V gene. The CDR3 loop spans 14 amino acids. J lost 5 bases, V lost 2 bases, and 4 bases had no gene match. The CDR3 DNA is TGCGCCAGCAGCTTCCCCGGACTAGCGGAGACCCAGTACTTC. It translates to CASSFPGLAETQYF.

This clone turned up a few times. This chain links TRBV28 with TRBJ1-5, with 7 bases identical to TRBD1. There are 14 residues in the CDR3. Germline V lookup: CDR1 MDHEN, CDR2 SYDVKM. The V and J ends lost 6 bases and 3 bases, in that order; junction bases with no gene match: 5. DNA for the CDR3: TGTGCCAGCAGACGACAGGGCAACAATCAGCCCCAGCATTTT. As protein: CASRRQGNNQPQHF.

The chain links TRBV30 to TRBJ2-5, with D possibly being TRBD1 (5 bases). The CDR3 covers 12 residues. Germline V gives CDR1 GTSNPN, CDR2 SVGIG (reference sequence). V lost 2 bases, J lost 6 bases, and 10 bases lay in between. The CDR3 sequence is CAWSRDSQTQYF. CDR3 coding DNA: TGTGCCTGGAGTCGTGACAGCCAGACCCAGTACTTC.

The J gene is TRBJ2-7, the V gene TRBV2; unclear D gene. V lost 3 bases and J lost 7, with 13 bases in between. The CDR3 contains 13 residues. The V gene's germline CDR1 is SNHLY and CDR2 FYNNEI. CDR3: CASSDRPGQEQYF. CDR3 sequence (DNA): TGTGCCAGCAGTGACCGTCCCGGGCAAGAGCAGTACTTC. Looking up the rest from reference TRBV2 and TRBJ2-7 gives the full variable domain: EPEVTQTPSHQVTQMGQEVILRCVPISNHLYFYWYRQILGQKVEFLVSFYNNEISEKSEIFDDQFSVERPDGSNFTLKIRSTKLEDSAMYFCASSDRPGQEQYFGPGTRLTVT.

CDR3 loop: CASSFGGPNTGELFF. CDR3 in DNA: TGTGCCAGCAGCTTCGGTGGGCCGAACACCGGGGAGCTGTTTTTT. The rearrangement joins TRBV4-2 to TRBJ2-2; D remains unclear. CDR3 size: 15 residues. CDR1 and CDR2 from the germline V gene are LGHNA and YNFKEQ. Trimming cost V 5 bases and J 0 bases, with 10 bases left between them.

The chain has TRBV10-3 and TRBJ1-1, with unresolved D. CDR3 size: 12 residues. Trimming took 10 bases from V and 6 from J, leaving 15 bases between them. Germline V gene sequence: CDR1 ENHRY, CDR2 SYGVKD. Here the CDR3 reads CASRPAGAEAFF. The CDR3 nucleotides read TGTGCCAGCCGGCCCGCCGGGGCTGAAGCTTTCTTT.

This clone was seen a handful of times. This rearrangement joins TRBV29-1 to TRBJ2-5, with a tentative D call TRBD1 (5 bases). V was trimmed by 7 bases and J by 2 bases, leaving 14 bases between them. CDR3 size: 13 residues. CDR1 is SQVTM, CDR2 ANQGSEA, per germline. CDR3 in amino acids: CSGTDTGQETQYF. The CDR3 DNA reads TGCAGCGGAACGGACACCGGACAAGAGACCCAGTACTTC.

The chain joins TRBV25-1 to TRBJ2-7, with D unresolved. CDR1 is MGHDK and CDR2 is SYGVNS in the germline V gene. V was cut by 3 bases and J by 9 bases, with 12 bases left in between. This CDR3 region has 12 residues. The CDR3 sequence: CASSDWPGGQYF. The CDR3 DNA reads as TGTGCCAGCAGTGACTGGCCCGGCGGGCAGTACTTC.

This clone came up a few times. This chain joins TRBV10-3 and TRBJ2-7, with 14 nucleotides matching TRBD2. The CDR3 extends over 13 amino acids. V dropped 11 bases and J dropped 3; count of bases not matched to a gene: 3. CDR1 is ENHRY, CDR2 SYGVKD, per germline. The CDR3 sequence is CAVGTSGSYEQYF. As DNA, the CDR3 is TGTGCCGTAGGGACTAGCGGGAGCTACGAGCAGTACTTC.

This chain links TRBV4-1 with TRBJ1-1; D gene unclear. In germline, CDR1 is MGHRA, CDR2 YSYEKL. The CDR3 runs 16 residues. Trimming removed 2 bases from V and 5 bases from J, with 18 bases in between. CDR3 sequence: CASSQLFVLRETEAFF. DNA of the CDR3: TGCGCCAGCAGCCAACTTTTCGTGCTTCGGGAGACTGAAGCTTTCTTT.

This chain connects TRBV29-1 to TRBJ2-5; D may be TRBD1 or TRBD2 (5 bases each). Germline CDR1 and CDR2: SQVTM and ANQGSEA. Trimming left V 4 bases short and J 5 bases short, with 17 bases between. The length of the CDR3 is 14 residues. As DNA, the CDR3 is TGCAGCGTTGGATTGTCAGGGAGTGGGGAGACCCAGTACTTC. Translating gives CSVGLSGSGETQYF. Filled out from reference TRBV29-1 and TRBJ2-5, the complete variable domain reads SAVISQKPSRDICQRGTSLTIQCQVDSQVTMMFWYRQQPGQSLTLIATANQGSEATYESGFVIDKFPISRPNLTFSTLTVSNMSPEDSSIYLCSVGLSGSGETQYFGPGTRLLVL.

The rearrangement links TRBV19 to TRBJ1-2; D is ambiguous. CDR3 size: 13 residues. The V end lost 6 bases, the J end lost 7 bases, and 15 bases lay between the germline ends. Germline loops: CDR1 LNHDA, CDR2 SQIVND (reference sequence). The CDR3 protein is CASRHSALSGYTF. In DNA form, the CDR3 reads TGTGCCAGTAGACACAGCGCCTTAAGTGGCTACACCTTC. The whole variable domain, remainder taken from reference TRBV19 and TRBJ1-2, is DGGITQSPKYLFRKEGQNVTLSCEQNLNHDAMYWYRQDPGQGLRLIYYSQIVNDFQKGDIAEGYSVSREKKESFPLTVTSAQKNPTAFYLCASRHSALSGYTFGSGTRLTVV.

This chain joins TRBV9 and TRBJ2-5; possibly TRBD2 for D (6 bases). Trimming shortened V by 3 bases and J by 4 bases, and 13 bases separated the two germline ends. Germline CDR1 reads SGDLS; CDR2 reads YYNGEE. CDR3 length: 14 amino acids. The DNA of the CDR3 is TGTGCCAGCAGCGACGGCGGGGCAGGAGAGACCCAGTACTTC. Translating it yields CASSDGGAGETQYF.

This sequence joins TRBV6-8 and TRBJ1-5, with D hard to call. Trimming removed 6 bases at V and 7 bases at J, with 16 bases between. CDR1 and CDR2 from the germline V gene are MNHGY and SAAAGT. This CDR3 comprises 14 residues. DNA of the CDR3: TGTGCCAGCAGCATTATCTCCGGGTGGCAGCCCCAGCATTTT. Encoded protein: CASSIISGWQPQHF.

V and J are TRBV9 and TRBJ2-5; 7 bases line up with TRBD1. Per the germline V gene, CDR1 is SGDLS and CDR2 is YYNGEE. Trimming took 0 bases from V and 5 from J; bases not matched to a gene: 1. The CDR3 is 13 residues long. The DNA for the CDR3 is TGTGCCAGCAGCGTAGAACAGGGGGAGACCCAGTACTTC. Translated: CASSVEQGETQYF. The full variable domain, its missing parts supplied by reference TRBV9 and TRBJ2-5, is DSGVTQTPKHLITATGQRVTLRCSPRSGDLSVYWYQQSLDQGLQFLIQYYNGEERAKGNILERFSAQQFPDLHSELNLSSLELGDSALYFCASSVEQGETQYFGPGTRLLVL.

The chain employs TRBV4-1 and TRBJ1-3; 8 nucleotides align to TRBD1. The CDR3 extends over 15 amino acids. V lost 2 bases to trimming and J lost 4 bases; unmatched junction nucleotides: 4. CDR1 is MGHRA, CDR2 YSYEKL, per germline. DNA for the CDR3: TGCGCCAGCAGCCAACAAAGGGACAGGGGAAACACCATATATTTT. Translation gives CASSQQRDRGNTIYF.

This sequence joins TRBV7-9 and TRBJ2-6; 8 nucleotides line up with TRBD1. Germline lookup yields CDR1 SEHNR and CDR2 FQNEAQ (reference sequence). Trimming cost V 5 bases and J 0 bases; bases outside gene matches: 3. This CDR3 is 16 amino acids long. In nucleotides, the CDR3 is TGTGCCAGCAGCCCAACAGGGGGCTCTGGGGCCAACGTCCTGACTTTC. Protein: CASSPTGGSGANVLTF.

For the CDR3, the DNA is TGCGCCAGCAGCCAAGCCGGGACAGGGAGGGAGACCCAGTACTTC. It encodes CASSQAGTGRETQYF. The chain employs TRBV4-1 and TRBJ2-5; TRBD1 agrees at 9 bases. The germline V gene encodes CDR1 MGHRA and CDR2 YSYEKL. V gave up 1 base and J gave up 5 bases; unmatched junction bases: 5. The CDR3 covers 15 residues.

The gene calls are TRBV7-9 and TRBJ1-2; 7 bases map to TRBD1. Trimming took 1 base from V and 6 from J; bases not matched to a gene: 2. From germline, CDR1 is SEHNR and CDR2 FQNEAQ (reference sequence). The CDR3 spans 13 residues. The CDR3 protein is CASSLVQGDGYTF. The CDR3 nucleotides are TGTGCCAGCAGCTTAGTTCAGGGGGATGGCTACACCTTC.

This clone was seen more than once but under ten times. The chain is built from TRBV6-5 and TRBJ1-2; D is undetermined. This CDR3 comprises 13 residues. Trimming cost V 9 bases and J 3 bases, with 14 bases left between them. Germline V gives CDR1 MNHEY, CDR2 SVGAGI. CDR3 nucleotides: TGTGCCAGTAAGAGAGTGGATTACTATGGCTACACCTTC. Protein sequence: CASKRVDYYGYTF.